A selection of T cell receptor beta chains follows, all from one sample in a study of human T cells and chemical hapten exposure. Using its own MiXCR run on the RACE reads, TCRdb lists one record per CDR3 protein. The profile shows 180,000 or so distinct CDR3 sequences, 20% to 25% of them singletons. This specimen was whole blood, taken in connection with sensitization to the hapten diphenylcyclopropenone (DPC). These receptors were collected from a woman aged 45 to 65 with alopecia areata. Some clones in this sample may be carry-over from other donors' samples. Both conserved end residues are part of each CDR3. The order of the fields is D gene, CDR3 length, V gene, J gene, clone size, CDR3 DNA, CDR3 protein. A D gene is named only where the DNA matches it firmly. Only some rows state a clone size, as once, few, many or a class for expanded clones.

>-|18|TRBV5-1|TRBJ2-2|-
TGCGCCAGCAGCCCGACCCCCCCAAGGGCGGCGAACACCGGGGAGCTGTTTTTT
CASSPTPPRAANTGELFF
>-|12|TRBV10-3|TRBJ2-3|-
TGTGCCACCGAGGACTTATCGGATACGCAGTATTTT
CATEDLSDTQYF
>-|14|TRBV7-3|TRBJ2-2|-
TGTGCCAGCAGCCCGATCCCCGGCACCGGGGAGCTGTTTTTT
CASSPIPGTGELFF
>TRBD1|16|TRBV3-1|TRBJ1-1|once
TGTGCCAGCAGCAATCAGGGGGCCGAGGGCAACACTGAAGCTTTCTTT
CASSNQGAEGNTEAFF
>-|14|TRBV6-5|TRBJ1-2|few
TGTGCCAGCAGGGACACAGGAACTAACTATGGCTACACCTTC
CASRDTGTNYGYTF
>TRBD1|15|TRBV15|TRBJ2-7|-
TGTGCCACCAGCAGAAACACCGGGACAGGGTTCGAGCAGTACTTC
CATSRNTGTGFEQYF
>-|12|TRBV9|TRBJ2-1|few
TGTGCCAGCAGCGTAGGATCCAATGAGCAGTTCTTC
CASSVGSNEQFF
>-|14|TRBV10-3|TRBJ2-5|-
TGTGCCACTGGCCTGGAGGGGAGAGGAGAGACCCAGTACTTC
CATGLEGRGETQYF
>-|14|TRBV20-1|TRBJ2-5|-
TGCAGTGCTAGAGATCTAACAGTAGGAGAGACCCAGTACTTC
CSARDLTVGETQYF
>TRBD2|16|TRBV20-1|TRBJ2-1|many
TGCAGTGCTAGGGCACGACTAGCGGGGGACCTAAATGAGCAGTTCTTC
CSARARLAGDLNEQFF
>-|14|TRBV24-1|TRBJ2-2|few
TGTGCCACCAGAGGCACAGACGGCACCGGGGAGCTGTTTTTT
CATRGTDGTGELFF
>TRBD2|14|TRBV20-1|TRBJ2-4|few
TGCAGTGCTAGAGATATCAGCGGGGAAAACATTCAGTACTTC
CSARDISGENIQYF
>-|13|TRBV20-1|TRBJ2-3|few
TGCAGTGCTAGAAGGGGGAGGGAGGATACGCAGTATTTT
CSARRGREDTQYF
>-|14|TRBV20-1|TRBJ2-2|many
TGCAGTGCTAGAGGGGGTTCAAGCACCGGGGAGCTGTTTTTT
CSARGGSSTGELFF
>TRBD2|14|TRBV5-5|TRBJ2-7|many
TGTGCCAGCAGCAGGGGACTAGCGGTCAACGAGCAGTACTTC
CASSRGLAVNEQYF
>-|15|TRBV5-1|TRBJ2-7|-
TGCGCCAGCAGCTTAGGGCCAGCAGAATCCTACGAGCAGTACTTC
CASSLGPAESYEQYF
>-|15|TRBV14|TRBJ2-2|-
TGTGCCAGCAGCTTACGGCCCCCCGGCTCCGGGGAGCTGTTTTTT
CASSLRPPGSGELFF
>-|12|TRBV20-1|TRBJ2-7|-
TGCAGTGCTAGCGGTACCTCCTACGAGCAGTACTTC
CSASGTSYEQYF
>-|17|TRBV6-5|TRBJ2-6|-
TGTGCCAGCCTTATGACCTTAAGCACGCCTGGGGCCAACGTCCTGACTTTC
CASLMTLSTPGANVLTF
>-|13|TRBV15|TRBJ2-3|many
TGTGCCACCAGGAAACTTAGCACAGATACGCAGTATTTT
CATRKLSTDTQYF
>-|15|TRBV20-1|TRBJ1-5|once
TGCAGTGCTAGTATGGGGGGGGAAAGCAATCAGCCCCAGCATTTT
CSASMGGESNQPQHF
>TRBD2|16|TRBV6-5|TRBJ2-3|-
TGTGCCAGCAGTTACCTTCTAGCGGGAAATACAGATACGCAGTATTTT
CASSYLLAGNTDTQYF
>-|13|TRBV27|TRBJ1-1|few
TGTGCCAGCAGTCCTTCGACAGGACTAAACGCTTTCTTT
CASSPSTGLNAFF
>TRBD1|15|TRBV6-1|TRBJ1-5|-
TGTGCCAGCAGTGAGTCAGGGGGCCGGAATCAGCCCCAGCATTTT
CASSESGGRNQPQHF
>-|13|TRBV29-1|TRBJ1-1|few
TGCAGCGTCAAAGCCCCCGTGAACACTGAAGCTTTCTTT
CSVKAPVNTEAFF
>TRBD1|16|TRBV10-3|TRBJ1-2|few
TGTGCCATCAGTGAAAGGAAAGGGACAGCCTTTTATGGCTACACCTTC
CAISERKGTAFYGYTF
>-|14|TRBV9|TRBJ2-7|many
TGTGCCAGCAGCCGCAGTGGGGCAAGCTACGAGCAGTACTTC
CASSRSGASYEQYF
>-|14|TRBV10-3|TRBJ2-5|few
TGTGCCATCAGTGAAGGCAGGGTAGGAGAGACCCAGTACTTC
CAISEGRVGETQYF
>-|18|TRBV7-6|TRBJ2-3|-
TGTGCCAGCAGCCGCACGATTTGGGCGCGGACCATCACAGATACGCAGTATTTT
CASSRTIWARTITDTQYF
>-|14|TRBV19|TRBJ2-1|few
TGTGCCAGTAGTGGTGGGCTCTCTTACAATGAGCAGTTCTTC
CASSGGLSYNEQFF
>TRBD2|15|TRBV20-1|TRBJ2-7|-
TGCAGTGCTAGGGAAGGGACTAGGCGCTCCTACGAGCAGTACTTC
CSAREGTRRSYEQYF